The TCR beta chain described here comes from a study of T cell changes during pregnancy in multiple sclerosis. Profiling relied on immunoSEQ multiplex PCR, and the TCRdb table lists in-frame clones only, not all of them. Seen here are some 27,000 clones, under 90% observed once, and the top ten hold roughly 0.6%. The CDR3 consists of 14 residues. CDR1 and CDR2 from the germline V gene are MDHEN and SYDVKM. The V gene end was trimmed by 8 bases and the J gene end by 5 bases; junction bases not matched to a gene: 11. The TCR originated in a female donor in good health, enrolled as a control in a pregnancy study. The material sequenced was CD4+ T cells from peripheral blood mononuclear cells, taken in the first trimester of pregnancy. The rearrangement joins TRBV28 to TRBJ2-5; 7 bases agree with TRBD1. CDR3 in DNA: TGTGCCAGCCTAGACAGGGTCAGGGTGGAGACCCAGTACTTC. It encodes CASLDRVRVETQYF. Full variable domain (missing parts from reference TRBV28 and TRBJ2-5): DVKVTQSSRYLVKRTGEKVFLECVQDMDHENMFWYRQDPGLGLRLIYFSYDVKMKEKGDIPEGYSVSREKKERFSLILESASTNQTSMYLCASLDRVRVETQYFGPGTRLLVL.